Below, 8 T cell receptor beta chains from the same sample are listed, as sequenced in a study of cytomegalovirus exposure and HLA in healthy donors. In the PCR, 60 Vbeta and 13 Jbeta primers were used. The table came from immunoSEQ multiplex PCR; TCRdb's copy has only in-frame clones and leaves some out. The profile shows some 100,000 clones, roughly 82% of them singletons. What was sequenced was PBMCs. These receptors came from a woman aged 18-35 years in good health and CMV-seronegative.

The rearrangement links TRBV27 to TRBJ2-1, with TRBD2 matching 9 bases. This CDR3 region has 14 residues. J was trimmed by 10 bases and V by 2 bases; bases with no gene match: 6. Germline V gives CDR1 MNHEY, CDR2 SMNVEV (reference sequence). The CDR3: CASSLAGGLEEQFF. The CDR3 DNA reads as TGTGCCAGCAGTTTAGCGGGAGGGCTAGAAGAGCAGTTCTTC.

This chain links TRBV2 with TRBJ1-5; D is uncertain. The germline gives CDR1 SNHLY, CDR2 FYNNEI. CDR3 length equals 15 residues. Trimming removed 6 bases at V and 4 bases at J, with 16 bases between. CDR3 region: CASRTGAGRNQPQHF. The CDR3 nucleotides read TGTGCCAGCAGGACGGGCGCGGGTCGAAATCAGCCCCAGCATTTT. The full variable domain, with the rest looked up from reference TRBV2 and TRBJ1-5, is EPEVTQTPSHQVTQMGQEVILRCVPISNHLYFYWYRQILGQKVEFLVSFYNNEISEKSEIFDDQFSVERPDGSNFTLKIRSTKLEDSAMYFCASRTGAGRNQPQHFGDGTRLSIL.

This CDR3 is CASSFRSGTGMDEQFF. The CDR3 region has the DNA TGTGCCAGCAGTTTCCGCTCCGGGACAGGGATGGATGAGCAGTTCTTC. The chain uses TRBV27 and TRBJ2-1, with TRBD1 matching 9 bases. The V and J ends lost 3 bases and 8 bases, in that order; junction bases with no gene match: 11. Germline V gene lookup returns CDR1 MNHEY and CDR2 SMNVEV (reference sequence). The CDR3 is made up of 16 amino acids.

The gene calls are TRBV28 and TRBJ2-7; no clear D. CDR1 is MDHEN and CDR2 is SYDVKM in the germline V gene. V was trimmed by 5 bases and J by 5 bases, leaving 4 bases between them. This CDR3 has 10 residues. The CDR3 here is CASSTHEQYF. The CDR3 nucleotides are TGTGCCAGCAGTACACACGAGCAGTACTTC.

The CDR3 region has the DNA TGCGCCAGCAGCTTACAGGGGCTCAGGAGCTCCTACGAGCAGTACTTC. It is translated as CASSLQGLRSSYEQYF. The J gene is TRBJ2-7, the V gene TRBV5-1, with 7 bases fitting TRBD1. Germline-derived CDR1 and CDR2 are SGHRS and YFSETQ. V lost 2 bases to trimming and J lost 0 bases; unmatched junction nucleotides: 8. CDR3 size: 16 residues.

This clone was detected only a few times. This chain uses TRBV15 with TRBJ1-1; TRBD1 aligns across 8 bases. J was trimmed by 0 bases and V by 5 bases; bases with no gene match: 20. The V gene's germline CDR1 is LNHNV and CDR2 YYDKDF (reference sequence). The CDR3 is made up of 20 amino acids. For the CDR3, the DNA is TGTGCCACCAGCCTTACGACAGGGGCCTCTCTCCAATCTATGAACACTGAAGCTTTCTTT. Encoded protein: CATSLTTGASLQSMNTEAFF. The full variable domain, its missing parts supplied by reference TRBV15 and TRBJ1-1, is DAMVIQNPRYQVTQFGKPVTLSCSQTLNHNVMYWYQQKSSQAPKLLFHYYDKDFNNEADTPDNFQSRRPNTSFCFLDIRSPGLGDTAMYLCATSLTTGASLQSMNTEAFFGQGTRLTVV.

The chain is built from TRBV27 and TRBJ2-2; tentative D call: TRBD1 (6 bases). The CDR3 runs 15 residues. Germline V lookup: CDR1 MNHEY, CDR2 SMNVEV (reference sequence). With 5 bases removed from V and 4 bases from J, the gap between germline ends came to 14 bases. This chain's CDR3 is CASSPRQVSTGELFF. Written as DNA, the CDR3 is TGTGCCAGCAGTCCCCGACAGGTTTCCACCGGGGAGCTGTTTTTT.

This rearrangement joins TRBV6-5 to TRBJ1-2; 10 bases are shared with TRBD1. Germline V CDR1 and CDR2: MNHEY, SVGAGI. This CDR3 spans 15 amino acids. The ends lost 4 bases at V and 6 bases at J; junction bases unmatched: 8. CDR3 amino acids: CASSSGQGGANGYTF. The DNA for the CDR3 is TGTGCCAGCAGTTCCGGACAGGGGGGAGCGAATGGCTACACCTTC.